The rows below give T cell receptor beta chains drawn from one sample of a study of cytomegalovirus exposure and HLA in healthy donors. Libraries were prepared by immunoSEQ multiplex PCR; TCRdb keeps only in-frame clonotypes and omits some of them. The data contain 95,000 to 150,000 clones, around 77% of them singletons. The sequenced sample consisted of PBMCs. The receptors were gathered from a human donor in good health. Each CDR3 is given with its conserved first and last residue. A D gene is named only where the DNA matches it firmly. Clone sizes are given selectively: once, few, many, or a class where the clone is expanded.

-	TRBV29-1	TRBJ2-1	-	TGCAGCGTTGGTCGGGTCAGCTCCTACAATGAGCAGTTCTTC	CSVGRVSSYNEQFF
-	TRBV29-1	TRBJ1-2	-	TGCAGCGTTGCTATGGACCGATCTGGGGGGGGCTACACCTTC	CSVAMDRSGGGYTF
-	TRBV5-6	TRBJ2-4	-	TGTGCCAGCAGCTCTCGGACGACCGGGGGGTACTTC	CASSSRTTGGYF
-	TRBV10-1	TRBJ2-3	-	TGCGCCAGCAGTAGAGACTTAGCGGATACGCAGTATTTT	CASSRDLADTQYF
TRBD1	TRBV29-1	TRBJ2-6	-	TGCAGCGTTGGGACAGGGGCTGGGGCCAACGGCCTGACTTTC	CSVGTGAGANGLTF
-	TRBV10-3	TRBJ1-5	-	TGTGCCATCAGTGGGAATGCAGGGCAGCCCCAGCATTTT	CAISGNAGQPQHF
-	TRBV27	TRBJ2-1	few	TGTGCCAGCAGTTGGGTTGGCGGAGAGTACAATGAGCAGTTCTTC	CASSWVGGEYNEQFF
-	TRBV11-2	TRBJ2-7	-	TGTGCCAGCTCAACGGGCGGGATAACCCACGAGCAGTACTTC	CASSTGGITHEQYF
TRBD1	TRBV6-1	TRBJ1-2	-	TGTGCCACCTCGGGACAGCTGAACTATGGCTACACCTTC	CATSGQLNYGYTF
-	TRBV11-2	TRBJ1-3	-	TGTGCCAGCAGCTTAGTAATTTTGGGGAGAGGAAACACCATATATTTT	CASSLVILGRGNTIYF
TRBD2	TRBV9	TRBJ2-1	-	TGTGCCAGCAGCGAGCCGGGACTAGGACGGAATGAGCAGTTCTTC	CASSEPGLGRNEQFF
TRBD2	TRBV19	TRBJ2-7	-	TGTGCCAGTAGTTCAACTAGCGGCTACGAGCAGTACTTC	CASSSTSGYEQYF
-	TRBV7-9	TRBJ1-5	-	TGTGCCAGCAGCTTAGCCTCGGATCAGCCCCAGCATTTT	CASSLASDQPQHF